What follows describes a single TCR beta chain. Its target is unknown. The sample belongs to a study of T cells after yellow fever vaccination. Study results and limitations: There was a possibility that FACS-sorted repertoires contained abundant clonotypes contaminating from the bulk population. Weaker overall was a secondary response that nonetheless peaked faster, on day 5 versus 15. The booster response re-showed most primary clones: more than 95% CD4, approximately 90% CD8.

Template switching by 5'RACE produced TCR cDNA, adding a universal primer site and UMIs. TCRdb itself ran the 5' RACE reads through MiXCR, one entry per CDR3 protein. The table has hundreds of thousands of distinct CDR3 sequences, 13% seen once. The sequencing used PBMCs, collected on the day of the yellow fever booster vaccination. This TCR derives from a man in his thirties or forties who received the YFV17D yellow fever vaccine.

CDR3 nucleotide sequence: TGTGCCAGCAGCCCGGACAGGGTGTCCTCTGGGGCCAACGTCCTGACTTTC. Its translation: CASSPDRVSSGANVLTF. The chain carries TRBV12-3 or TRBV12-4 and TRBJ2-6; TRBD1 agrees at 8 bases. Trimming at V came to 6 bases and at J to 0 bases, leaving 7 bases not matched to a gene. The CDR3 contains 17 residues.